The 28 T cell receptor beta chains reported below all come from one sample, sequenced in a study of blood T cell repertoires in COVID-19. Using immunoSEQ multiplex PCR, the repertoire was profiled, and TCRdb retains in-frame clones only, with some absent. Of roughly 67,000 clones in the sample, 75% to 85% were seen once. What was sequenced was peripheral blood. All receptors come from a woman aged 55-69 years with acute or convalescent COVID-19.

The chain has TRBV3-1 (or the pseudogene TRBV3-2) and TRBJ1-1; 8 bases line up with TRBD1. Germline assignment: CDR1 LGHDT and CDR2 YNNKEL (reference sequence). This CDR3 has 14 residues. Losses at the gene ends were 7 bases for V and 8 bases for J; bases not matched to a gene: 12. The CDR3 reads CASTPGGTGSEAFF. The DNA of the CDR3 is TGTGCCAGCACGCCCGGGGGGACAGGATCAGAAGCTTTCTTT.

The CDR3 DNA is TGTGCCAGTAGTGAACAGGGGATGACTGAAGCTTTCTTT. Translation gives CASSEQGMTEAFF. The chain uses TRBV19 and TRBJ1-1; 7 bases line up with TRBD1. The length of the CDR3 is 13 residues. The V gene end was trimmed by 5 bases and the J gene end by 5 bases; junction bases not matched to a gene: 5. The germline CDR1 and CDR2 sequences are LNHDA and SQIVND (reference sequence).

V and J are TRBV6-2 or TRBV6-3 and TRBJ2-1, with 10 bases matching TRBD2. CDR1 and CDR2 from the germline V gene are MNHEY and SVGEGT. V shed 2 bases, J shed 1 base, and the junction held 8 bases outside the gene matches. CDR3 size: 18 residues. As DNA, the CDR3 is TGTGCCAGCAGTTACCTAGCGGGGGTCCCTGAGTCCTACAATGAGCAGTTCTTC. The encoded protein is CASSYLAGVPESYNEQFF.

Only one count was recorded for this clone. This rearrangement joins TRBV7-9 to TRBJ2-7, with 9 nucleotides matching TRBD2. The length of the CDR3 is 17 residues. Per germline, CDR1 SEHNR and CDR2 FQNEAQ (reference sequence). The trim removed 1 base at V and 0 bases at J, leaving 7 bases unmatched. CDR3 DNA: TGTGCCAGCAGCTTAGGATCGGGGACTAGCCGCTCCTACGAGCAGTACTTC. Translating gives CASSLGSGTSRSYEQYF. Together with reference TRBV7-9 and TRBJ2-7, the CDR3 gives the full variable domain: DTGVSQNPRHKITKRGQNVTFRCDPISEHNRLYWYRQTLGQGPEFLTYFQNEAQLEKSRLLSDRFSAERPKGSFSTLEIQRTEQGDSAMYLCASSLGSGTSRSYEQYFGPGTRLTVT.

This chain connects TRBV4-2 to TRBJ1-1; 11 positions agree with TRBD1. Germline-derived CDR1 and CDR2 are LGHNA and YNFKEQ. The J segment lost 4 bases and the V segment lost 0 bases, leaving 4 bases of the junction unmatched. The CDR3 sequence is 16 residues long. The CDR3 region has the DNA TGTGCCAGCAGCCAAGATAAGGGGACAGGGGGCACTGAAGCTTTCTTT. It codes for CASSQDKGTGGTEAFF.

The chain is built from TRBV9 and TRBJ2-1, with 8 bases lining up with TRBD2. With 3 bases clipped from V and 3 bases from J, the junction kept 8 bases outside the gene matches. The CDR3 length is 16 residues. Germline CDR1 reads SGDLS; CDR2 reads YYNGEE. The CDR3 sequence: CASSEKMGTSYNEQFF. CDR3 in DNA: TGTGCCAGCAGCGAAAAAATGGGGACTAGCTACAATGAGCAGTTCTTC.

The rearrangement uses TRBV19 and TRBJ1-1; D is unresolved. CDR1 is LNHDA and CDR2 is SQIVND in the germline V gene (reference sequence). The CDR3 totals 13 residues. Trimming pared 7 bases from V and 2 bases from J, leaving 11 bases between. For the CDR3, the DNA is TGTGCCAGTAAAAATCAGGTAAACACTGAAGCTTTCTTT. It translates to CASKNQVNTEAFF.

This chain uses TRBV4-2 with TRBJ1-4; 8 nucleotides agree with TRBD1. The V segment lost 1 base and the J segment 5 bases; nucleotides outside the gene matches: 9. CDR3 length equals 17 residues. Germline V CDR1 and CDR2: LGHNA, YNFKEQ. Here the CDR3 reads CASSQGGGTGANEKLFF. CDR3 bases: TGTGCCAGCAGCCAAGGTGGAGGGACAGGCGCGAATGAAAAACTGTTTTTT.

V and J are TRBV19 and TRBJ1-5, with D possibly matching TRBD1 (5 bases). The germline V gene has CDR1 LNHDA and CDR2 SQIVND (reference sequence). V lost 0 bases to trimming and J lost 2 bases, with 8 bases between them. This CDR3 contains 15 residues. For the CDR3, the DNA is TGTGCCAGTAGTATAGACAGGGCGGGCAATCAGCCCCAGCATTTT. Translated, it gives CASSIDRAGNQPQHF.

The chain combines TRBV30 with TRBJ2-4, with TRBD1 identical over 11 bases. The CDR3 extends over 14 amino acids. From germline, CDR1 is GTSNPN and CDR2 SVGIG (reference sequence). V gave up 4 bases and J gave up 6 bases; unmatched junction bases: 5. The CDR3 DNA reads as TGTGCCTGGAATTCGGGGACAGGGGGAAACATTCAGTACTTC. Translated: CAWNSGTGGNIQYF.

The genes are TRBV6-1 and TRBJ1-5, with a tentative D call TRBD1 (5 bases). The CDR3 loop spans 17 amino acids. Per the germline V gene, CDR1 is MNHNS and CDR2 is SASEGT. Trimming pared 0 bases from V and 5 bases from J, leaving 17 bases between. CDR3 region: CASSEAARGQRHQPQHF. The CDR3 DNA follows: TGTGCCAGCAGTGAAGCTGCAAGGGGCCAAAGGCATCAGCCCCAGCATTTT.

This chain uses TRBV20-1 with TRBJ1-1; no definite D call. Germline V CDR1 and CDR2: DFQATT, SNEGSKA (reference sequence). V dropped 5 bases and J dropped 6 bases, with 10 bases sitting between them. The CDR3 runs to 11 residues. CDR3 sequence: CSASGGPEAFF. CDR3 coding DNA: TGCAGTGCTTCAGGTGGTCCTGAAGCTTTCTTT.

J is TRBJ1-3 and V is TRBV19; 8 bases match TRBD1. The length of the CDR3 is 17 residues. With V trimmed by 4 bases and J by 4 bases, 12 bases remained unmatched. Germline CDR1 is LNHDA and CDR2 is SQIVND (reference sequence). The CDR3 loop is CASSTSSGGAAGNTIYF. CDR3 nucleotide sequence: TGTGCCAGTAGTACCTCTTCAGGGGGCGCGGCAGGAAACACCATATATTTT.

The CDR3 DNA sequence: TGTGCCAGCAGCTTGGGGGACAGGCGATCACCCCTCCACTTT. Encoded protein: CASSLGDRRSPLHF. The V and J genes are TRBV7-9 and TRBJ1-6; 8 bases line up with TRBD1. Trimming took 3 bases from V and 10 from J; bases not matched to a gene: 5. The CDR3 runs to 14 residues. Germline V gene lookup returns CDR1 SEHNR and CDR2 FQNEAQ (reference sequence).

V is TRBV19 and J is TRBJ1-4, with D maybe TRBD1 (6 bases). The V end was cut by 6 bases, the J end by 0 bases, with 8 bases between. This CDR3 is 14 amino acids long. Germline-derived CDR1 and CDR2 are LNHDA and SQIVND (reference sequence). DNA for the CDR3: TGTGCCAGTAGGCACAGGGCAACTAATGAAAAACTGTTTTTT. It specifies CASRHRATNEKLFF.

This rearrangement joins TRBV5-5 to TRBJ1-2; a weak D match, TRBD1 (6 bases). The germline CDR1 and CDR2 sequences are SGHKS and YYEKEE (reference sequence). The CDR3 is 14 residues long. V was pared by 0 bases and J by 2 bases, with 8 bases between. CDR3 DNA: TGTGCCAGCAGCTTGGTTACAGGGAACTATGGCTACACCTTC. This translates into CASSLVTGNYGYTF.

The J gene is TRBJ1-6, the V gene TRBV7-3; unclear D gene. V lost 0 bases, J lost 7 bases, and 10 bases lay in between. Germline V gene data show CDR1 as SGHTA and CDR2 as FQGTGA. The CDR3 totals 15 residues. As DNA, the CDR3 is TGTGCCAGCAGCTTAACGTATGACGGGAATTCACCCCTCCACTTT. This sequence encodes CASSLTYDGNSPLHF.

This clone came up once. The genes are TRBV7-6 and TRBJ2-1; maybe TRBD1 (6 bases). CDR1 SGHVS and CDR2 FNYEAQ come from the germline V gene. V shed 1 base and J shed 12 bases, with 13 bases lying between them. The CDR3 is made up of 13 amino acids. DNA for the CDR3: TGTGCCAGCAGCTTAGTGGGACACCCCGGGCAGTTCTTC. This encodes CASSLVGHPGQFF.

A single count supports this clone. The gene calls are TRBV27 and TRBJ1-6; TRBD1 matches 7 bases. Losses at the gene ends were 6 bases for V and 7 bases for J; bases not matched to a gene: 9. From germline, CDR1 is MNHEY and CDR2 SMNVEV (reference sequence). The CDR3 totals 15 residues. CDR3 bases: TGTGCCAGCAGCTTCCAGACAGGGACGAATTCACCCCTCCACTTT. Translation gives CASSFQTGTNSPLHF.

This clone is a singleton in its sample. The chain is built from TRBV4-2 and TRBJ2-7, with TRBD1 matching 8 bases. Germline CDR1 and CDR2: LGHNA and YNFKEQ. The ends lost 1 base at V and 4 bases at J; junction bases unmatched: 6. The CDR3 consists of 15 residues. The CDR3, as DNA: TGTGCCAGCAGCCAAGTACAGGGGGTGATATACGAGCAGTACTTC. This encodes CASSQVQGVIYEQYF.

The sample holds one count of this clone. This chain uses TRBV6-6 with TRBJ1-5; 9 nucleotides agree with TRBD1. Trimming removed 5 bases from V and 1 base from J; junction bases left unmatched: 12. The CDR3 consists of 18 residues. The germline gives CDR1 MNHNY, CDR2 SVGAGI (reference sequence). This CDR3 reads CASSPPGQGHESNQPQHF. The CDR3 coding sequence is TGTGCCAGCAGTCCTCCGGGACAGGGCCACGAAAGCAATCAGCCCCAGCATTTT.

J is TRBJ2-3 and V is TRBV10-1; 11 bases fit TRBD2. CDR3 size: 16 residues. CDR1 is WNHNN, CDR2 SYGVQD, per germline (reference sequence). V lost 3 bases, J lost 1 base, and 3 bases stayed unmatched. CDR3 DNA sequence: TGCGCCAGCAGTGACCGACTAGCGGGGCGCACAGATACGCAGTATTTT. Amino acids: CASSDRLAGRTDTQYF.

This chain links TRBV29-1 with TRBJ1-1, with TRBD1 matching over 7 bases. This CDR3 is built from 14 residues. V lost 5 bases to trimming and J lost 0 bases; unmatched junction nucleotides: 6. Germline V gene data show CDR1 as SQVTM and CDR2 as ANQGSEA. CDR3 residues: CSVRTGTVNTEAFF. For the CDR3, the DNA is TGCAGCGTTCGAACCGGGACAGTGAACACTGAAGCTTTCTTT.

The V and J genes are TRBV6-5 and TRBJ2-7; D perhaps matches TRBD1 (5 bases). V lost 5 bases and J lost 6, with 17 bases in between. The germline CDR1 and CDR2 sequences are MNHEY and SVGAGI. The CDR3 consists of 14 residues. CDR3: CASSHKGVGGEQYF. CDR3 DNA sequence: TGTGCCAGCAGTCATAAAGGGGTAGGTGGCGAGCAGTACTTC.

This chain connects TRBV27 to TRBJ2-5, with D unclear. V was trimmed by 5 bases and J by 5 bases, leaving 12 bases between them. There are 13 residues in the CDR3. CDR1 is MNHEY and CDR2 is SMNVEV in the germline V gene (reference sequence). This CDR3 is CASSPLSSETQYF. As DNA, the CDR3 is TGTGCCAGCAGTCCCTTGAGTTCGGAGACCCAGTACTTC.

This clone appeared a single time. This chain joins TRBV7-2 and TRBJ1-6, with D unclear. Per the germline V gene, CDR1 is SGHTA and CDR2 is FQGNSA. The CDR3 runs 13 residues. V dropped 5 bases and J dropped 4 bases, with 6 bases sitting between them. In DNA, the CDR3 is TGTGCCAGCAGCGAGGGTTATAATTCACCCCTCCACTTT. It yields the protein CASSEGYNSPLHF.

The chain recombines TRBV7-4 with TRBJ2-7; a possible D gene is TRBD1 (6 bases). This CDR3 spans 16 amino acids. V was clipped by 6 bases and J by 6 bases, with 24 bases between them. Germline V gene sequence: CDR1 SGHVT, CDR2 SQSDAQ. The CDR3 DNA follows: TGTGCCAGCAGTCACATTCGCCGACAGGACCGGTCCGAGCAGTACTTC. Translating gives CASSHIRRQDRSEQYF.

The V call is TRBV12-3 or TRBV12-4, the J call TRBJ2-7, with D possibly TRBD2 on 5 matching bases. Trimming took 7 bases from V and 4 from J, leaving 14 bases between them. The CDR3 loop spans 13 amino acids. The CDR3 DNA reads TGTGCCAGCACCGCCGGGGTATCATACGAGCAGTACTTC. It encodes CASTAGVSYEQYF.